Listed here are 24 T cell receptor beta chains from one sample, sequenced in a study of cytomegalovirus exposure and HLA in healthy donors. Researchers ran the PCR with 60 Vbeta and 13 Jbeta primers. The data were produced by immunoSEQ multiplex PCR, yet TCRdb's version contains in-frame clones alone and is incomplete. The clone table shows about 130,000 clones, with the ten largest holding roughly 2%. Sequencing was done on a sample of PBMCs. The receptors stem from a woman in her sixties or seventies in good health and CMV-seronegative.

The V gene is TRBV9, the J gene TRBJ1-1; a possible D gene is TRBD1 (6 bases). The germline V gene encodes CDR1 SGDLS and CDR2 YYNGEE. Between the trimmed V and J ends, which lost 2 bases and 1 base, there was a span of 15 bases. The CDR3 consists of 16 residues. DNA for the CDR3: TGTGCCAGCAGCGTCATCAGCGGACAGACGAACACTGAAGCTTTCTTT. Its translation is CASSVISGQTNTEAFF.

The chain recombines TRBV27 with TRBJ2-5, with 7 nucleotides matching TRBD2. The V gene's germline CDR1 is MNHEY and CDR2 SMNVEV (reference sequence). Trimming cost V 3 bases and J 2 bases; bases outside gene matches: 15. The CDR3 spans 18 residues. The CDR3 protein is CASSLFWEGEGNQETQYF. The CDR3, as DNA: TGTGCCAGCAGTTTGTTCTGGGAGGGAGAGGGGAATCAAGAGACCCAGTACTTC.

The rearrangement links TRBV27 to TRBJ2-1, with TRBD2 matching 15 bases. V lost 5 bases and J lost 4; bases outside the gene matches: 6. The V gene's germline CDR1 is MNHEY and CDR2 SMNVEV (reference sequence). This CDR3 has 17 amino acids. The CDR3 reads CASSQRTSGGGYNEQFF. CDR3 DNA: TGTGCCAGCAGTCAGAGGACTAGCGGGGGGGGTTACAATGAGCAGTTCTTC.

This rearrangement joins TRBV29-1 to TRBJ1-5, with D possibly matching TRBD1 (5 bases). This CDR3 is 13 amino acids long. Germline CDR1 is SQVTM and CDR2 is ANQGSEA. The V end lost 3 bases, the J end lost 3 bases, and 9 bases lay between the germline ends. Here the CDR3 DNA reads TGCAGCGTTGAGGGGGGGATCAATCAGCCCCAGCATTTT. Translated, it gives CSVEGGINQPQHF. Complete variable domain (other parts from reference TRBV29-1 and TRBJ1-5): SAVISQKPSRDICQRGTSLTIQCQVDSQVTMMFWYRQQPGQSLTLIATANQGSEATYESGFVIDKFPISRPNLTFSTLTVSNMSPEDSSIYLCSVEGGINQPQHFGDGTRLSIL.

This chain joins TRBV2 and TRBJ1-1, with a possible D match to TRBD1 (5 bases). The CDR3 sequence is 11 residues long. Trimming removed 7 bases at V and 8 bases at J, with 11 bases between. Germline V gene data show CDR1 as SNHLY and CDR2 as FYNNEI. The CDR3 coding sequence is TGTGCCAGCATGCGGGGGTCCGAAGCTTTCTTT. Translating it yields CASMRGSEAFF.

The V gene is TRBV7-9, the J gene TRBJ1-1; D is perhaps TRBD1 (6 bases). V lost 9 bases to trimming and J lost 1 base, with 18 bases between them. Germline V gene sequence: CDR1 SEHNR, CDR2 FQNEAQ (reference sequence). This CDR3 comprises 15 residues. CDR3 in DNA: TGTGCCAGTACTTTCCTCGGGGGGGCGAACACTGAAGCTTTCTTT. Its translation: CASTFLGGANTEAFF.

The chain links TRBV6-1 to TRBJ2-1; TRBD2 matches at 12 bases. This CDR3 has 15 amino acids. V shed 6 bases, J shed 8 bases, and the junction held 8 bases outside the gene matches. Germline CDR1 reads MNHNS; CDR2 reads SASEGT. The CDR3 nucleotides read TGTGCCAGCAGCACACTAGCGGGGGGCGTCTATGAGCAGTTCTTC. As protein: CASSTLAGGVYEQFF.

The chain links TRBV9 to TRBJ2-3; tentatively, D is TRBD2 (7 bases). The V end was cut by 4 bases, the J end by 0 bases, with 15 bases between. CDR1 is SGDLS, CDR2 YYNGEE, per germline. The CDR3 loop spans 16 amino acids. DNA for the CDR3: TGTGCCAGCAGCCCCCAAGGGGGGGCAAGCACAGATACGCAGTATTTT. The encoded protein is CASSPQGGASTDTQYF.

This CDR3 reads CASSLSTRGSEQYF. CDR3 nucleotide sequence: TGTGCCAGCAGTTTATCGACCCGGGGGTCCGAGCAGTACTTC. The chain recombines TRBV27 with TRBJ2-7; possibly TRBD2 for D (6 bases). Germline V CDR1 and CDR2: MNHEY, SMNVEV (reference sequence). Deletions cut 0 bases from V and 6 bases from J, with 12 bases between. The CDR3 covers 14 residues.

The J gene is TRBJ2-1, the V gene TRBV12-5; the match to TRBD2 covers 13 bases. This CDR3 has 14 residues. With 10 bases clipped from V and 10 bases from J, the junction kept 10 bases outside the gene matches. Per the germline V gene, CDR1 is LGHNT and CDR2 is FRNRAP. The CDR3 nucleotides are TGTGCTAACCCTGGACTAGCGGGAGTAGGGGAGCAGTTCTTC. Its protein is CANPGLAGVGEQFF.

The rearrangement uses TRBV19 and TRBJ2-7; a weak D match, TRBD2 (7 bases). The germline V and J ends were trimmed by 6 bases and 6 bases, with 15 bases remaining between them. CDR1 LNHDA and CDR2 SQIVND come from the germline V gene (reference sequence). CDR3 length: 13 amino acids. CDR3 nucleotides: TGTGCCAGTAGAAGAAGGGGGGGGACCGAGCAGTACTTC. Amino acids: CASRRRGGTEQYF.

The chain combines TRBV4-1 with TRBJ1-5; D remains unclear. V was cut by 1 base and J by 7 bases, with 11 bases left in between. The CDR3 has 14 amino acids. Germline V gives CDR1 MGHRA, CDR2 YSYEKL. In DNA, the CDR3 is TGCGCCAGCAGCCAAGGCTCGTGGCACCAGCCCCAGCATTTT. Amino acids: CASSQGSWHQPQHF.

The rearrangement uses TRBV18 and TRBJ1-5, with D perhaps matching TRBD1 (5 bases). Trimming left V 3 bases short and J 4 bases short, with 10 bases between. The CDR3 is made up of 14 amino acids. In germline, CDR1 is KGHSH, CDR2 LQKENI. In nucleotides, the CDR3 is TGTGCCAGCTCACCTTCGACAGAGAATCAGCCCCAGCATTTT. Protein product: CASSPSTENQPQHF.

The V gene is TRBV10-3, the J gene TRBJ2-1; 7 bases are a match to TRBD2. With V trimmed by 3 bases and J by 6 bases, 8 bases remained unmatched. There are 15 residues in the CDR3. The germline V gene has CDR1 ENHRY and CDR2 SYGVKD. CDR3 nucleotides: TGTGCCATCAGTGAAAGAGGACTAGGGGTCAATGAGCAGTTCTTC. This translates into CAISERGLGVNEQFF.

The chain joins TRBV5-1 to TRBJ2-1; TRBD1 agrees at 9 bases. J lost 8 bases, V lost 4 bases, and 10 bases had no gene match. Per germline, CDR1 SGHRS and CDR2 YFSETQ. The CDR3 extends over 15 amino acids. The CDR3 loop is CASSGVGQGKHEQFF. CDR3 coding DNA: TGCGCCAGCAGCGGGGTGGGACAGGGTAAGCATGAGCAGTTCTTC.

For this clone: Other DNA sequences in the sample encode the same CDR3. The rearrangement joins TRBV5-1 to TRBJ2-3; D not resolved. There are 13 residues in the CDR3. The V gene lost 4 bases and the J gene lost 1 base, with 7 bases spanning the gap. CDR1 and CDR2 (germline): SGHRS, YFSETQ. The CDR3: CASSPSGTDTQYF. The CDR3 nucleotides read TGCGCCAGCAGCCCGAGTGGCACAGATACGCAGTATTTT.

The V call is TRBV19, the J call TRBJ1-5; D is uncertain. Germline-derived CDR1 and CDR2 are LNHDA and SQIVND (reference sequence). Trimming removed 2 bases at V and 3 bases at J, with 11 bases between. CDR3 length equals 15 residues. In DNA form, the CDR3 reads TGTGCCAGTAGTATAACGAGGGTTAACAATCAGCCCCAGCATTTT. The encoded protein is CASSITRVNNQPQHF.

This rearrangement joins TRBV29-1 to TRBJ2-5; D is possibly TRBD2 (5 bases). CDR1 and CDR2 from the germline V gene are SQVTM and ANQGSEA. The germline V and J ends were trimmed by 5 bases and 5 bases, with 15 bases remaining between them. The CDR3 totals 13 residues. CDR3 nucleotide sequence: TGCAGCGTTAGATCCCCCAGCGGTGAGACCCAGTACTTC. It codes for CSVRSPSGETQYF.

The chain is built from TRBV5-1 and TRBJ2-2, with D maybe TRBD2 (5 bases). The CDR3 is 17 residues long. The germline V gene encodes CDR1 SGHRS and CDR2 YFSETQ. Deletions cut 0 bases from V and 4 bases from J, with 16 bases between. The CDR3 here is CASSLVPPPEGTGELFF. The DNA for the CDR3 is TGCGCCAGCAGCTTGGTACCTCCTCCAGAGGGCACCGGGGAGCTGTTTTTT.

This chain uses TRBV28 with TRBJ1-2; tentatively, D is TRBD1 (5 bases). CDR1 MDHEN and CDR2 SYDVKM come from the germline V gene. V gave up 4 bases and J gave up 5 bases, with 14 bases separating them. The CDR3 sequence is 14 residues long. CDR3 sequence: CASSSTAGGYGYTF. DNA for the CDR3: TGTGCCAGCAGTTCCACTGCGGGGGGGTATGGCTACACCTTC.

The chain has TRBV25-1 and TRBJ1-1; D unresolved. The CDR3 runs 15 residues. Trimming removed 5 bases from V and 1 base from J, with 14 bases in between. Germline-derived CDR1 and CDR2 are MGHDK and SYGVNS. The CDR3 is CASSPHVTQNTEAFF. Written as DNA, the CDR3 is TGTGCCAGCAGTCCCCATGTCACACAGAACACTGAAGCTTTCTTT.

As to this clone: The sample contains more than one DNA sequence encoding this CDR3. The genes are TRBV2 and TRBJ2-5; 11 bases fit TRBD2. The ends lost 6 bases at V and 1 base at J; junction bases unmatched: 1. The CDR3 spans 14 residues. In germline, CDR1 is SNHLY, CDR2 FYNNEI. This CDR3 is CASRGLAVQETQYF. CDR3 in DNA: TGTGCCAGCAGGGGACTAGCGGTCCAAGAGACCCAGTACTTC.

The chain couples TRBV19 to TRBJ2-2; D may be TRBD2 (7 bases). The V end lost 4 bases, the J end lost 0 bases, and 12 bases lay between the germline ends. CDR1 is LNHDA and CDR2 is SQIVND in the germline V gene (reference sequence). The CDR3 length is 16 residues. CDR3 loop: CASSRGGVANTGELFF. The CDR3 region has the DNA TGTGCCAGTAGTAGAGGGGGGGTTGCGAACACCGGGGAGCTGTTTTTT.

The chain combines TRBV28 with TRBJ1-2; 12 bases align to TRBD1. V dropped 2 bases and J dropped 6; count of bases not matched to a gene: 7. From germline, CDR1 is MDHEN and CDR2 SYDVKM. This CDR3 is 16 amino acids long. CDR3 loop: CASSLLGTGGEDGYTF. The CDR3 nucleotides are TGTGCCAGCAGTTTACTTGGGACAGGGGGCGAGGATGGCTACACCTTC.